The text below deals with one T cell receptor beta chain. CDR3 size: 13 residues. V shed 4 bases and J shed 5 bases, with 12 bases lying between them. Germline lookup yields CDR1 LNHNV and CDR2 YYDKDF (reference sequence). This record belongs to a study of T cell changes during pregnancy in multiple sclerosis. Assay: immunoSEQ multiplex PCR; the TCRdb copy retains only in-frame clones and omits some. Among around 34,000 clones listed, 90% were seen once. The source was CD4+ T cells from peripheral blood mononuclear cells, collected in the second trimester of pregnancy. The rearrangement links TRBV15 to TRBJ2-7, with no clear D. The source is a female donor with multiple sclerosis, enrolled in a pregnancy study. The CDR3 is CATSKHYEDEQYF. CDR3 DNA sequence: TGTGCCACCAGCAAACACTATGAGGACGAGCAGTACTTC.